Given below is one T cell receptor beta chain in context. Its specificity is unknown. TCRdb ran MiXCR on the 5' RACE reads and lists one entry per CDR3 protein. The profile shows 500,000 to 650,000 distinct CDR3 sequences, 12% of them singletons. Germline CDR1 is SGHRS and CDR2 is YFSETQ. The CDR3 extends over 15 amino acids. The junction had 4 bases not matched to a gene; V was cut back by 2 bases and J by 0 bases. The sample originates from a study of T cells after yellow fever vaccination. Study findings and constraints: Clones that expanded after primary vaccination mostly reappeared after the booster (around 96% CD4, about 89% CD8).

The sequence was obtained from a young man who received the YFV17D yellow fever vaccine. This rearrangement joins TRBV5-1 to TRBJ2-7; 8 bases agree with TRBD2. The sample was PBMCs, taken on the day of the yellow fever booster vaccination. The CDR3 DNA follows: TGCGCCAGCAGCTTTACTAGCGGTCACTCCTACGAGCAGTACTTC. This encodes CASSFTSGHSYEQYF.